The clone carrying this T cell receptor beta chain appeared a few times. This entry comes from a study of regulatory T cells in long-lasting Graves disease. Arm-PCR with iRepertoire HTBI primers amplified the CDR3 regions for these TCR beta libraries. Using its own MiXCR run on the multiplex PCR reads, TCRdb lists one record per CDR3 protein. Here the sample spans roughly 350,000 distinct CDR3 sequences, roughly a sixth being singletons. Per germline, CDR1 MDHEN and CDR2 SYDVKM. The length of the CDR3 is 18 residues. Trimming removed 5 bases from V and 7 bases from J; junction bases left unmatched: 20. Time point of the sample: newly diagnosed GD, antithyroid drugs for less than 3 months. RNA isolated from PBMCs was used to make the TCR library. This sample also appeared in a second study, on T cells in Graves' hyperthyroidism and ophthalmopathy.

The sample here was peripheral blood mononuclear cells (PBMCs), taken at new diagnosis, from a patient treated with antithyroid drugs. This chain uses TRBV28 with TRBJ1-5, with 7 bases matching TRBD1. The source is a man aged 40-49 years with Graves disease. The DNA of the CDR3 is TGTGCCAGCAGTCTCCTTCGGACCGCAGACAGGGTCGGGCAGCCCCAGCATTTT. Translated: CASSLLRTADRVGQPQHF.